A single sample is the source of the 20 T cell receptor beta chains below, sequenced in a study of radiation and T cells in renal cell carcinoma. The time point: blood 4 weeks post-SBRT, at nephrectomy. Treatment given: 15 Gy SBRT to primary tumor, nephrectomy 4 weeks later. The method was immunoSEQ multiplex PCR; TCRdb's version includes in-frame clones alone and lacks a portion of them. The sample includes some 150,000 clones, around nine tenths of them seen just once. The specimen comprised blood, sampled from a patient whose treatment included radiotherapy and nephrectomy. Every receptor here comes from a woman aged 45-59 years with renal cell carcinoma.

The rearrangement uses TRBV25-1 and TRBJ1-5; no definite D call. CDR3 size: 14 residues. The germline V gene has CDR1 MGHDK and CDR2 SYGVNS. With 2 bases removed from V and 0 bases from J, the gap between germline ends came to 5 bases. The DNA of the CDR3 is TGTGCCAGCAGTGAAAGATATAGCAATCAGCCCCAGCATTTT. Protein sequence: CASSERYSNQPQHF.

V and J are TRBV4-3 and TRBJ2-5; D perhaps matches TRBD2 (7 bases). Germline lookup yields CDR1 LGHNA and CDR2 YSLEER. V lost 0 bases and J lost 5, with 16 bases in between. This CDR3 has 16 residues. CDR3 sequence reads: CASSQDGRGASETQYF. DNA for the CDR3: TGCGCCAGCAGCCAAGATGGCCGGGGGGCCTCGGAGACCCAGTACTTC.

This sequence joins TRBV6-5 and TRBJ2-7; D may match TRBD1 or TRBD2 (5 bases each). CDR1 MNHEY and CDR2 SVGAGI come from the germline V gene. This CDR3 region has 12 residues. V lost 6 bases and J 5 bases, leaving 11 bases between the germline ends. In nucleotides, the CDR3 is TGTGCCAGCAGCAAAGAGGGGAACGAGCAGTACTTC. The encoded protein is CASSKEGNEQYF.

This chain uses TRBV9 with TRBJ1-3; D is undetermined. Germline CDR1 reads SGDLS; CDR2 reads YYNGEE. The V gene lost 0 bases and the J gene lost 0 bases, with 10 bases spanning the gap. The CDR3 covers 16 residues. Here the CDR3 DNA reads TGTGCCAGCAGCGTAGCCCTTGTAGACTCTGGAAACACCATATATTTT. Amino acid sequence: CASSVALVDSGNTIYF.

The V call is TRBV5-3, the J call TRBJ2-1, with 10 bases identical to TRBD2. TRBV5-3 counts as an open reading frame of uncertain function. The CDR3 has 16 amino acids. V shed 4 bases and J 4 bases; nucleotides not matched to a gene: 8. CDR3 DNA sequence: TGTGCCAGAAGCGCCGCTGAGCGGGAGGGTTACAATGAGCAGTTCTTC. This gives the protein CARSAAEREGYNEQFF.

This clone was picked up a small number of times. The CDR3 nucleotides are TGTGCCAGCAGCCAAGGGGGGTACACTGAAGCTTTCTTT. Residues: CASSQGGYTEAFF. The chain uses TRBV5-6 and TRBJ1-1, with D possibly being TRBD1 (6 bases). V lost 4 bases to trimming and J lost 3 bases, with 10 bases between them. The CDR3 has 13 amino acids. CDR1 and CDR2 (germline): SGHDT, YYEEEE. The full variable domain, its missing parts supplied by reference TRBV5-6 and TRBJ1-1, is DAGVTQSPTHLIKTRGQQVTLRCSPKSGHDTVSWYQQALGQGPQFIFQYYEEEERQRGNFPDRFSGHQFPNYSSELNVNALLLGDSALYLCASSQGGYTEAFFGQGTRLTVV.

The chain recombines TRBV5-1 with TRBJ2-1; D not resolved. Germline lookup yields CDR1 SGHRS and CDR2 YFSETQ. The CDR3 has 16 residues. Between the trimmed V and J ends, which lost 2 bases and 0 bases, there was a span of 12 bases. The CDR3 region is CASSFTARSSYNEQFF. CDR3 DNA sequence: TGCGCCAGCAGCTTTACGGCCAGGAGCTCCTACAATGAGCAGTTCTTC.

The chain recombines TRBV19 with TRBJ2-3; TRBD1 is a possible D gene (5 bases). V lost 2 bases and J lost 1, with 16 bases in between. CDR1 is LNHDA and CDR2 is SQIVND in the germline V gene (reference sequence). The CDR3 sequence is 17 residues long. As DNA, the CDR3 is TGTGCCAGTAGTATATGGGGCAGCACCTCTGGCACAGATACGCAGTATTTT. It translates to CASSIWGSTSGTDTQYF. The complete variable domain, with remaining parts taken from reference TRBV19 and TRBJ2-3, reads DGGITQSPKYLFRKEGQNVTLSCEQNLNHDAMYWYRQDPGQGLRLIYYSQIVNDFQKGDIAEGYSVSREKKESFPLTVTSAQKNPTAFYLCASSIWGSTSGTDTQYFGPGTRLTVL.

J is TRBJ1-5 and V is TRBV2, with 7 positions matching TRBD1. The V and J ends lost 6 bases and 11 bases, in that order; junction bases with no gene match: 16. CDR3 length equals 15 residues. The germline CDR1 and CDR2 sequences are SNHLY and FYNNEI. CDR3 amino acids: CASRAGTVTAGAQHF. The CDR3 bases are TGTGCCAGCAGGGCAGGGACAGTGACCGCCGGGGCCCAGCATTTT.

The CDR3 is CASSHQQGAAEAFF. The CDR3 DNA is TGCGCCAGCAGCCACCAACAGGGGGCGGCTGAAGCTTTCTTT. The chain couples TRBV4-3 to TRBJ1-1, with 9 bases matching TRBD1. The CDR3 has 14 amino acids. The trim removed 3 bases at V and 6 bases at J, leaving 5 bases unmatched. Germline values: CDR1 LGHNA, CDR2 YSLEER.

V is TRBV9 and J is TRBJ2-3, with D tentatively TRBD2 (5 bases). Germline V lookup: CDR1 SGDLS, CDR2 YYNGEE. The CDR3 is 12 amino acids. V dropped 9 bases and J dropped 4 bases, with 12 bases sitting between them. CDR3 sequence reads: CATGRDPDTQYF. In DNA, the CDR3 is TGTGCCACGGGTCGGGATCCAGATACGCAGTATTTT.

The chain is built from TRBV19 and TRBJ1-5; D remains ambiguous. Trimming removed 4 bases at V and 0 bases at J, with 28 bases between. Germline V CDR1 and CDR2: LNHDA, SQIVND (reference sequence). The CDR3 runs 21 residues. CDR3 coding DNA: TGTGCCAGTAGTAGCTCCGAGGCCCGGGGTTCCAGCGCCCATAGCAATCAGCCCCAGCATTTT. Protein: CASSSSEARGSSAHSNQPQHF.

This clone was recorded once. The chain carries TRBV7-2 and TRBJ2-7; unclear D gene. Germline V CDR1 and CDR2: SGHTA, FQGNSA. V lost 5 bases and J lost 0, with 5 bases in between. The CDR3 contains 12 residues. The CDR3 coding sequence is TGTGCCAGCAGCCCCCCCTCCTACGAGCAGTACTTC. Encoded protein: CASSPPSYEQYF. Full variable domain (outside the CDR3, taken from reference TRBV7-2 and TRBJ2-7): GAGVSQSPSNKVTEKGKDVELRCDPISGHTALYWYRQSLGQGLEFLIYFQGNSAPDKSGLPSDRFSAERTGGSVSTLTIQRTQQEDSAVYLCASSPPSYEQYFGPGTRLTVT.

The chain carries TRBV5-4 and TRBJ2-4, with 8 bases identical to TRBD1. Germline values: CDR1 SGHNT, CDR2 YYREEE (reference sequence). The CDR3 runs 16 residues. The junction had 6 bases not matched to a gene; V was cut back by 1 base and J by 3 bases. For the CDR3, the DNA is TGTGCCAGCAGCTTGATTCAGGGGGCGGTCAAAAACATTCAGTACTTC. It codes for CASSLIQGAVKNIQYF.

A remark on this clone: At one of its ends the junction is not consistent with the germline gene, which may arise from a read error. V and J are TRBV6-1 and TRBJ2-3; D remains unclear. The CDR3 loop spans 13 amino acids. Germline lookup yields CDR1 MNHNS and CDR2 SASEGT. The DNA for the CDR3 is TGTGTCAGCAGCACGGGCAGCACAGATACGCAGTATTTT. Translated: CVSSTGSTDTQYF.

The V and J genes are TRBV18 and TRBJ1-3; D is ambiguous. Between the trimmed V and J ends, which lost 3 bases and 10 bases, there was a span of 16 bases. Looked up from germline, CDR1 is KGHSH and CDR2 is LQKENI. The CDR3 has 14 amino acids. The CDR3 spells CASSPTQRTGTIYF. The CDR3 DNA reads TGTGCCAGCTCACCTACGCAGCGGACCGGGACCATATATTTT.

The sample holds one count of this clone. The rearrangement joins TRBV5-1 to TRBJ1-1, with D unresolved. CDR3 length: 11 residues. Trimming removed 2 bases from V and 6 bases from J, with 5 bases in between. CDR1 and CDR2 (germline): SGHRS, YFSETQ. CDR3 DNA sequence: TGCGCCAGCAGCTTCGGCGCTGAAGCTTTCTTT. As protein: CASSFGAEAFF.

The chain combines TRBV5-1 with TRBJ1-4; a weak D match, TRBD1 (5 bases). Per the germline V gene, CDR1 is SGHRS and CDR2 is YFSETQ. Trimming left V 0 bases short and J 6 bases short, with 9 bases between. The CDR3 has 14 amino acids. The CDR3 protein is CASSLGSGDEKLFF. CDR3 in DNA: TGCGCCAGCAGCTTGGGATCGGGGGATGAAAAACTGTTTTTT. The full variable domain, completed using reference TRBV5-1 and TRBJ1-4, is KAGVTQTPRYLIKTRGQQVTLSCSPISGHRSVSWYQQTPGQGLQFLFEYFSETQRNKGNFPGRFSGRQFSNSRSEMNVSTLELGDSALYLCASSLGSGDEKLFFGSGTQLSVL.

This clone was counted a few times. The chain joins TRBV7-9 to TRBJ1-1, with 8 bases fitting TRBD1. This CDR3 comprises 15 residues. Germline CDR1 SEHNR, CDR2 FQNEAQ (reference sequence). J gave up 1 base and V 5 bases, and 6 bases lay outside the gene matches. Here the CDR3 reads CASSKDQGANTEAFF. CDR3 bases: TGTGCCAGCAGCAAGGATCAGGGGGCGAACACTGAAGCTTTCTTT.

This chain connects TRBV9 to TRBJ2-5, with a weak D call TRBD2 (6 bases). Germline V gives CDR1 SGDLS, CDR2 YYNGEE. The V end lost 2 bases, the J end lost 4 bases, and 12 bases lay between the germline ends. CDR3 size: 14 residues. The CDR3 loop is CASSVGGMAETQYF. The CDR3 coding sequence is TGTGCCAGCAGCGTGGGCGGGATGGCAGAGACCCAGTACTTC.